Listed below are T cell receptor beta chains from one sample, sequenced in a study of T cells after yellow fever vaccination. TCRdb redid the calling of the 5' RACE reads with MiXCR, one entry per CDR3 protein. The table has 150,000 or so distinct CDR3 sequences, approximately 9.9% seen once. Sequenced material: CD8+ T cells sorted from PBMCs, taken 45 days after the yellow fever booster vaccination. The source is a man between 18 and 29 years old who received the YFV17D yellow fever vaccine. CDR3s include the opening cysteine and the closing phenylalanine or tryptophan. The order of the fields is J gene, clone size, D gene, V gene, CDR3 length, CDR3 DNA, CDR3 protein. The D gene is left open where the match is weak. Size tells how often a clone was seen (once, few, many) or the class of an expanded clone, and some rows leave it out.

>TRBJ2-5|-|-|TRBV4-2|11
TGTGCCAGCAGCCAACAAGAGACCCAGTACTTC
CASSQQETQYF
>TRBJ1-5|few|TRBD1|TRBV4-1|14
TGCGCCAGCAGCCGAGGGACAGGCAGACAGCCCCAGCATTTT
CASSRGTGRQPQHF
>TRBJ2-6|many|-|TRBV20-1|15
TGCAGTGCTAGAGGTCTTGGCTCTGGGGCCAACGTCCTGACTTTC
CSARGLGSGANVLTF
>TRBJ2-3|many|-|TRBV4-1|14
TGCGCCAGCAGCCAAGATGGCCTCACAGATACGCAGTATTTT
CASSQDGLTDTQYF
>TRBJ2-3|-|-|TRBV10-2|13
TGCGCCAGCAGTGACTATATCACAGATACGCAGTATTTT
CASSDYITDTQYF
>TRBJ1-2|many|-|TRBV6-5|15
TGTGCCAGCAGCCTAATGCGGGGGGCCGACTATGGCTACACCTTC
CASSLMRGADYGYTF
>TRBJ1-1|few|-|TRBV29-1|11
TGCAGCGTTGAAGACCGGGCTGAAGCTTTCTTT
CSVEDRAEAFF
>TRBJ2-7|-|TRBD1|TRBV4-3|16
TGCGCCAGCAGCCAGGAGGCCGGGACAGGGTCTTACGAGCAGTACTTC
CASSQEAGTGSYEQYF
>TRBJ2-5|few|TRBD2|TRBV6-5|15
TGTGCCAGCAGTTACGCTAGCGGGGGCCAAGAGACCCAGTACTTC
CASSYASGGQETQYF
>TRBJ1-5|few|-|TRBV3-1|14
TGTGCCAGCAGCCAGGGGGCTCCGTGGCAGCCCCAGCATTTT
CASSQGAPWQPQHF
>TRBJ2-3|-|-|TRBV3-1|15
TGTGCCAGCAGCCAAGAGGCCGGGACCGCAGATACGCAGTATTTT
CASSQEAGTADTQYF
>TRBJ2-5|few|TRBD1|TRBV6-2/TRBV6-3|16
TGTGCCAGCAGTTACTCAGACAGGGGGCTGCAAGAGACCCAGTACTTC
CASSYSDRGLQETQYF
>TRBJ2-3|-|TRBD1|TRBV7-6|16
TGTGCCAGCAGCTTAGGGTTTGACAGGGGGTCAGATACGCAGTATTTT
CASSLGFDRGSDTQYF
>TRBJ2-3|many|TRBD2|TRBV5-4|18
TGTGCCAGCAGCTTGGAGGCTAGCGGGGCGCGTTACACAGATACGCAGTATTTT
CASSLEASGARYTDTQYF
>TRBJ2-3|few|TRBD2|TRBV7-3|14
TGTGCCAGCAGCGCGGGGGGCTTCACAGATACGCAGTATTTT
CASSAGGFTDTQYF
>TRBJ2-3|-|-|TRBV11-2|15
TGTGCCAGCAGCCCCCTCCCTGCAGAAACAGATACGCAGTATTTT
CASSPLPAETDTQYF
>TRBJ1-5|few|TRBD1|TRBV5-1|14
TGCGCCAGCAGCTTGATACAGGGGGAGGAGCCCCAGCATTTT
CASSLIQGEEPQHF
>TRBJ1-1|many|TRBD1|TRBV7-9|15
TGTGCCAGCAGCCTCACAGGGGGCCGGGGCACTGAAGCTTTCTTT
CASSLTGGRGTEAFF
>TRBJ1-2|-|TRBD1|TRBV27|13
TGTGCCAGCAGTTTCGACAGGGACTATGGCTACACCTTC
CASSFDRDYGYTF
>TRBJ1-5|-|TRBD1|TRBV6-2/TRBV6-3|16
TGTGCCAGCAGTTGGGACAGCCACCCAACAAATCAGCCCCAGCATTTT
CASSWDSHPTNQPQHF
>TRBJ2-3|-|-|TRBV12-5|17
TGTGCTAGTGGTCCGGGTACAGGGAATCCTAGCACAGATACGCAGTATTTT
CASGPGTGNPSTDTQYF
>TRBJ2-2|-|TRBD2|TRBV10-3|13
TGTGCCATCAGGGATAGCGGGGCCGGGGAGCTGTTTTTT
CAIRDSGAGELFF
>TRBJ2-5|many|-|TRBV27|13
TGTGCCAGCAGTCCCACCTGGGGGGAGACCCAGTACTTC
CASSPTWGETQYF
>TRBJ2-1|many|TRBD2|TRBV7-7|14
TGTGCTAGCAGTCGGGGGGGTCAGTTTGATGAGCAGTTCTTC
CASSRGGQFDEQFF
>TRBJ1-2|-|-|TRBV5-4|14
TGTGCCAGCAGCTTGGTACCAGGGACCTACGGCTACACCTTC
CASSLVPGTYGYTF
>TRBJ2-7|-|-|TRBV27|14
TGTGCCAGCAGTTTAATTGGGACGGGCTACGAGCAGTACTTC
CASSLIGTGYEQYF
>TRBJ1-2|few|TRBD1|TRBV10-2|16
TGCGCCAGCAGTGAGTCGGGACAGCCCTCTAACTATGGCTACACCTTC
CASSESGQPSNYGYTF
>TRBJ2-1|few|-|TRBV12-3/TRBV12-4|14
TGTGCCAGCAGTTTAAAAGAATCCTACAATGAGCAGTTCTTC
CASSLKESYNEQFF
>TRBJ1-2|-|-|TRBV6-5|15
TGTGCCAGCAGTTACTCGACCGGGGACACCCGCGGCTACACCTTC
CASSYSTGDTRGYTF
>TRBJ2-1|few|-|TRBV6-6|11
TGTGCCAGCAGCTTCCGAAATGAGCAGTTCTTC
CASSFRNEQFF
>TRBJ2-5|many|-|TRBV9|13
TGTGCCAGCAGTTTACAGGGCTCCGGGACCCAGTACTTC
CASSLQGSGTQYF
>TRBJ2-7|-|TRBD1|TRBV29-1|15
TGCAGCGTTGAAGCCAGGGGGATGAGCTCCTACGAGCAGTACTTC
CSVEARGMSSYEQYF
>TRBJ1-1|-|-|TRBV14|15
TGTGCCAGCAGCCAAGCCGGGGCGCTGAACACTGATGCTTTCTTT
CASSQAGALNTDAFF
>TRBJ2-3|few|-|TRBV6-2/TRBV6-3|12
TGTGCCAGCGGTCTACCCTGGGATACGCAGTATTTT
CASGLPWDTQYF
>TRBJ2-3|many|-|TRBV5-5|14
TGTGCCAGCAGCTTGGCCATGAATCAAGATACGCAGTATTTT
CASSLAMNQDTQYF
>TRBJ1-2|once|TRBD1|TRBV4-2|14
TGTGCCAGCAGTAGGACAGGGGGCGACTATGGCTACACCTTC
CASSRTGGDYGYTF
>TRBJ2-1|-|TRBD2|TRBV14|14
TGTGCCAGCAGCCAAGTAGCGGGGGGTAATGAGCAGTTCTTC
CASSQVAGGNEQFF